This T cell receptor beta chain was recorded in a study of somatic mutations in cytotoxic T cells in rheumatoid arthritis. Findings and limits, study-wide: A largest CD8+ clone above 20% of CD8+ cells occurred in about an eighth of the roughly 65 patients.

Assay: immunoSEQ multiplex PCR; the TCRdb copy retains only in-frame clones and omits some. The repertoire holds around 12,000 clones, with 70% to 85% as singletons. Regarding this clone: Its specificity is not known.

The receptor was derived from an adult with rheumatoid arthritis. Material for sequencing was CD8+ T cells sorted from blood.

The DNA for the CDR3 is TGTGCCAGCAGTTACGGCGATGGGGAGACCCAGTACTTC. This encodes CASSYGDGETQYF. J is TRBJ2-5 and V is TRBV6-5; no reliable D call. This CDR3 has 13 amino acids. V dropped 2 bases and J dropped 5 bases, with 9 bases sitting between them. CDR1 MNHEY and CDR2 SVGAGI come from the germline V gene.